These 18 T cell receptor beta chains were sequenced from one sample in a study of T cell responses to AZD1222 COVID-19 vaccine (dated by TCRdb to the early 2020s). This sample's time point label indicates: baseline before first vaccination. Libraries were constructed by the immunoSEQ multiplex PCR assay. As stored in TCRdb, this immuneACCESS dataset retains in-frame rearrangements with V and J assigned. A fraction of the clones does not appear; measured against another copy, unresolved V genes explain less than half of the discrepancy, and the remainder lacks a known reason. The sample data list 100,000 or so clones, and 82% of these were observed just once. 4.5% to 6% of the sample is held by the ten biggest clonotypes. This material consisted of peripheral blood, taken on day 0 of AZD1222 vaccination. These receptors came from an adult in good health.

This clone was seen more than once but under ten times. The CDR3 loop is CASSPAGPNYGYTF. The CDR3 DNA is TGTGCCAGCAGCCCCGCAGGGCCTAACTATGGCTACACCTTC. The gene calls are TRBV4-2 and TRBJ1-2; tentatively, D is TRBD1 (5 bases). The CDR3 consists of 14 residues. V was cut by 4 bases and J by 0 bases, with 9 bases left in between. The germline gives CDR1 LGHNA, CDR2 YNFKEQ.

J is TRBJ2-2 and V is TRBV7-8; unclear D gene. CDR3 length equals 12 residues. The V and J ends lost 4 bases and 0 bases respectively, with 0 bases between them. In germline, CDR1 is SGHVS, CDR2 FQNEAQ. CDR3 sequence (DNA): TGTGCCAGCAGCTCGAACACCGGGGAGCTGTTTTTT. It codes for CASSSNTGELFF.

The chain links TRBV11-2 to TRBJ1-1; 8 bases are shared with TRBD1. V lost 6 bases to trimming and J lost 1 base; unmatched junction nucleotides: 7. The length of the CDR3 is 15 residues. Germline-derived CDR1 and CDR2 are SGHAT and FQNNGV. CDR3 nucleotide sequence: TGTGCCAGCAGGGCAGGGGGCGCGGGGAACACTGAAGCTTTCTTT. It is translated as CASRAGGAGNTEAFF.

On this clone itself: At one end, the junction sequence differs from germline, possibly due to a read error. This sequence joins TRBV9 and TRBJ1-2, with unresolved D. This CDR3 region has 14 residues. Germline V gives CDR1 SGDLS, CDR2 YYNGEE. Written as DNA, the CDR3 is TGTGCCAGCAGCATCGGTGCTCCGAACTATGGCTGCACCTTC. This gives the protein CASSIGAPNYGCTF.

The chain links TRBV6-5 to TRBJ1-2; TRBD1 aligns across 9 bases. The germline CDR1 and CDR2 sequences are MNHEY and SVGAGI. The CDR3 length is 15 residues. J gave up 4 bases and V 5 bases, and 8 bases lay outside the gene matches. In nucleotides, the CDR3 is TGTGCCAGCAGTAGGGACAGGGTAGATGTCTATGGCTACACCTTC. Protein sequence: CASSRDRVDVYGYTF.

This clone was picked up a small number of times. This chain uses TRBV3-1 (or the pseudogene TRBV3-2) with TRBJ1-4; D is unclear. The CDR3 covers 14 residues. CDR1 is LGHDT, CDR2 YNNKEL, per germline (reference sequence). Trimming removed 4 bases at V and 5 bases at J, with 11 bases between. CDR3 amino acids: CASSPLRGNEKLFF. The CDR3, as DNA: TGTGCCAGCAGCCCGCTCCGTGGGAATGAAAAACTGTTTTTT.

The DNA for the CDR3 is TGCGCCAGCAGCTGGGGACAGGGTCCGCACAATGAGCAGTTCTTC. This gives the protein CASSWGQGPHNEQFF. The genes are TRBV5-1 and TRBJ2-1; 9 positions match TRBD1. CDR3 length: 15 amino acids. The germline CDR1 and CDR2 sequences are SGHRS and YFSETQ. J lost 5 bases, V lost 3 bases, and 6 bases had no gene match.

The rearrangement joins TRBV27 to TRBJ2-2; 11 nucleotides line up with TRBD2. CDR1 MNHEY and CDR2 SMNVEV come from the germline V gene (reference sequence). Trimming removed 6 bases from V and 7 bases from J; junction bases left unmatched: 13. The CDR3 has 17 residues. The CDR3 protein is CASRRSSGGPLYGELFF. The CDR3 DNA reads as TGTGCCAGCAGACGATCTAGCGGGGGGCCCCTATACGGGGAGCTGTTTTTT.

The chain employs TRBV5-6 and TRBJ2-2; D perhaps matches TRBD2 (6 bases). CDR3 length equals 13 residues. The germline CDR1 and CDR2 sequences are SGHDT and YYEEEE. Trimming left V 9 bases short and J 3 bases short, with 12 bases between. This CDR3 reads CATVRRDTGELFF. The CDR3 DNA reads TGTGCCACCGTACGGAGGGACACCGGGGAGCTGTTTTTT. Together with reference TRBV5-6 and TRBJ2-2, the CDR3 gives the full variable domain: DAGVTQSPTHLIKTRGQQVTLRCSPKSGHDTVSWYQQALGQGPQFIFQYYEEEERQRGNFPDRFSGHQFPNYSSELNVNALLLGDSALYLCATVRRDTGELFFGEGSRLTVL.

This clone was recorded a few times. The J gene is TRBJ1-6, the V gene TRBV3-1 (or the pseudogene TRBV3-2), with a weak D call TRBD1 (5 bases). This CDR3 comprises 14 residues. V was cut by 1 base and J by 8 bases, with 9 bases left in between. The germline V gene has CDR1 LGHDT and CDR2 YNNKEL (reference sequence). CDR3 bases: TGTGCCAGCAGCCAAGCCTGGGGGGATTCACCCCTCCACTTT. Its protein is CASSQAWGDSPLHF.

Only one count was recorded for this clone. The CDR3 spells CASSRDRAVKKLFF. The CDR3 bases are TGTGCCAGCAGCCGGGACAGGGCAGTAAAAAAACTGTTTTTT. This chain connects TRBV6-2 or TRBV6-3 to TRBJ1-4; 9 positions match TRBD1. The CDR3 spans 14 residues. Germline CDR1 and CDR2: MNHEY and SVGEGT. The V gene end was trimmed by 6 bases and the J gene end by 9 bases; junction bases not matched to a gene: 8.

This sequence joins TRBV14 and TRBJ2-5; D call uncertain. V dropped 4 bases and J dropped 1 base, with 4 bases sitting between them. Germline CDR1 is SGHDN and CDR2 is FVKESK. This CDR3 is 12 amino acids long. The CDR3 here is CASSPTQETQYF. The CDR3 coding sequence is TGTGCCAGCAGCCCCACCCAAGAGACCCAGTACTTC.

The V gene is TRBV10-3, the J gene TRBJ2-3, with 9 nucleotides matching TRBD2. V was pared by 0 bases and J by 1 base, with 17 bases of the junction left unmatched. The CDR3 is 21 amino acids. Per the germline V gene, CDR1 is ENHRY and CDR2 is SYGVKD. The CDR3 sequence is CAISESLILRGGQQGTDTQYF. In DNA form, the CDR3 reads TGTGCCATCAGTGAGTCCCTGATCTTGCGGGGGGGCCAACAAGGCACAGATACGCAGTATTTT.

The rearrangement links TRBV27 to TRBJ2-2; TRBD2 aligns across 7 bases. The CDR3 covers 13 residues. V dropped 7 bases and J dropped 6; count of bases not matched to a gene: 5. The germline V gene encodes CDR1 MNHEY and CDR2 SMNVEV (reference sequence). CDR3 sequence: CASTPTSPGELFF. The CDR3, as DNA: TGTGCCAGCACGCCGACTAGCCCCGGGGAGCTGTTTTTT.

V gene TRBV6-2 or TRBV6-3 combines with J gene TRBJ2-2, with unresolved D. Germline V CDR1 and CDR2: MNHEY, SVGEGT. Trimming cost V 2 bases and J 6 bases, with 7 bases left between them. The CDR3 is made up of 13 amino acids. CDR3 residues: CASSYPGPGELFF. DNA for the CDR3: TGTGCCAGCAGTTACCCTGGTCCCGGGGAGCTGTTTTTT.

This sequence joins TRBV12-3 or TRBV12-4 and TRBJ2-7; D is undetermined. This CDR3 has 13 residues. V was pared by 1 base and J by 6 bases, with 10 bases between. The CDR3 DNA reads TGTGCCAGCAGTTTAGTCATCCTGGGCGAGCAGTACTTC. Its translation is CASSLVILGEQYF.

V gene TRBV15 combines with J gene TRBJ1-1; 8 bases match TRBD1. CDR1 and CDR2 (germline): LNHNV, YYDKDF (reference sequence). The CDR3 loop spans 17 amino acids. The V and J ends lost 3 bases and 1 base, in that order; junction bases with no gene match: 10. CDR3 bases: TGTGCCACCAGCAGCTCGACAGGGGCGACTTGGAACACTGAAGCTTTCTTT. Residues: CATSSSTGATWNTEAFF.

This chain links TRBV5-6 with TRBJ2-7, with TRBD2 identical over 10 bases. The CDR3 has 14 residues. Germline V gives CDR1 SGHDT, CDR2 YYEEEE. V was clipped by 1 base and J by 2 bases; unmatched bases: 0. The CDR3 protein is CASSLSGGAYEQYF. The CDR3 bases are TGTGCCAGCAGCTTGAGCGGGGGGGCCTACGAGCAGTACTTC.